These T cell receptor beta chains were read from a single sample in a study of T cell repertoires in cytomegalovirus infection. No antigens are known for them. MiXCR was run by TCRdb on the reads, yielding one entry per CDR3 protein. The sample records about 150,000 distinct CDR3 sequences, roughly a third being singletons. Sequenced here: CD8+ T cells from cultured PBMCs, sampled from culture after CMV antigen stimulation. Receptor source: a human donor in good health (CMV status not recorded). Some clones in this sample may be carry-over from other donors' samples. Each CDR3 is given with its conserved first and last residue. A D gene is named only where the DNA matches it firmly. Clone size is given for some rows only: seen once, a few or many times, or a class if the clone is expanded.

V gene	clone size	D gene	J gene	CDR3 DNA	CDR3 protein
TRBV7-4	few	.	TRBJ1-5	TGTGCCAGCAGCTTAGGAGGGAGGGGTCGAATTTGTAATCAGCCCCAGCATTTT	CASSLGGRGRICNQPQHF
TRBV6-1	.	.	TRBJ1-6	TGTGCCAGCAGTGAAGGGGCAGAAGGAGCACCCCTCCACTTT	CASSEGAEGAPLHF
TRBV12-3/TRBV12-4	.	.	TRBJ1-1	TGTGCCAGCAGTTTTATAGGGATCACTGAAGCTTTCTTT	CASSFIGITEAFF
TRBV7-8	.	.	TRBJ2-5	TGTGCCAGCAGCTTAGCGCTGGGACTTCAAGAGACCCAGTACTTC	CASSLALGLQETQYF
TRBV27	.	TRBD1	TRBJ2-7	TGTGCCAGCAGTAACGACAGGGGTGGATACTACGAGCAGTACTTC	CASSNDRGGYYEQYF
TRBV20-1	.	TRBD2	TRBJ2-1	TGCAGTGCCACTAGCGGGGGGACCAACAATGAGCAGTTCTTC	CSATSGGTNNEQFF
TRBV7-8	.	.	TRBJ2-3	TGTGCCAGCAGCTCCACCCCCGATACGCAGTATTTT	CASSSTPDTQYF
TRBV6-8	.	.	TRBJ1-1	TGTGCCAGCAGCGAACAGGGCCCCCCTAACACTGAAGCTTTCTTT	CASSEQGPPNTEAFF
TRBV27	.	.	TRBJ1-3	TGTGCCACCCGGGCTGGAAACACCATATATTTT	CATRAGNTIYF
TRBV6-6	.	.	TRBJ1-1	TGTGCCAGCAGTTACGCCTGGGGGGGACGGGACACTGAAGCTTTCTTT	CASSYAWGGRDTEAFF
TRBV19	few	.	TRBJ2-1	TGTGCCACCCGGGACAAGGGTCTTCACAATGAGCAGTTCTTC	CATRDKGLHNEQFF
TRBV12-3/TRBV12-4	.	.	TRBJ2-1	TGTGCCAGCAGTTCGTCCTGGGACGGGGTGGCCTACAATGAGCAGTTCTTC	CASSSSWDGVAYNEQFF
TRBV29-1	.	.	TRBJ1-2	TGCAGCGTTGTCGAAGTAAACGGCTACACCTTC	CSVVEVNGYTF
TRBV12-3/TRBV12-4	.	.	TRBJ1-2	TGTGCCAGCAGTTTAGGCTCCGAACTTGCTGGCTACACCTTC	CASSLGSELAGYTF
TRBV9	few	TRBD2	TRBJ2-3	TGTGCCAGCAGCGTAGGCGAACTGCGCGGGAGTACTAGCACAGATACGCAGTATTTT	CASSVGELRGSTSTDTQYF
TRBV4-1	few	.	TRBJ1-2	TGCGCCAGCAGCCCAGGTTCGGTACGGGACTACTATGGCTACACCTTC	CASSPGSVRDYYGYTF
TRBV6-1	many	.	TRBJ1-1	TGTGCCAGCACCATGAAGGTGGTGGCAAAAGCTTTCTTT	CASTMKVVAKAFF
TRBV5-1	.	TRBD2	TRBJ2-7	TGCGCCAGCAGCTTGTCCTGGACTAGCATGACCTACGAGCAGTACTTC	CASSLSWTSMTYEQYF